The next 9 T cell receptor beta chains were all read from a single sample in a study of early T cells in non-severe SARS-CoV-2 infection. One entry per CDR3 protein, called by TCRdb with MiXCR from the 5' RACE reads. The sample yields about 43,000 distinct CDR3 sequences, roughly a tenth seen once. The sample taken for sequencing was whole blood. These receptor sequences come from an adult who was a healthcare worker with PCR-confirmed SARS-CoV-2 infection or an uninfected control (not recorded which).

This clonotype was found a few times. CDR3 amino acids: CSAGGSTDTQYF. CDR3 DNA: TGCAGTGCGGGGGGCAGCACAGATACGCAGTATTTT. The chain uses TRBV20-1 and TRBJ2-3; D tentatively fits TRBD1 or TRBD2 (6 bases each). The CDR3 spans 12 residues. Germline CDR1 reads DFQATT; CDR2 reads SNEGSKA (reference sequence). Trimming removed 6 bases at V and 0 bases at J, with 7 bases between.

The genes are TRBV3-1 and TRBJ1-5; D call uncertain. The V gene lost 0 bases and the J gene lost 0 bases, with 6 bases spanning the gap. This CDR3 has 15 amino acids. Germline loops: CDR1 LGHDT, CDR2 YNNKEL (reference sequence). DNA for the CDR3: TGTGCCAGCAGCCAAGATTTGAGTAGCAATCAGCCCCAGCATTTT. It yields the protein CASSQDLSSNQPQHF.

This sequence joins TRBV29-1 and TRBJ1-2; TRBD1 is a possible D gene (6 bases). The CDR3 sequence is 11 residues long. The germline V and J ends were trimmed by 6 bases and 8 bases, with 13 bases remaining between them. CDR1 is SQVTM and CDR2 is ANQGSEA in the germline V gene. The CDR3 DNA sequence: TGCAGCGTACGACAGGACCGAGGCTACACCTTC. Amino acids: CSVRQDRGYTF.

The chain recombines TRBV7-2 with TRBJ1-2, with D maybe TRBD1 (5 bases). Trimming cost V 6 bases and J 6 bases, with 14 bases left between them. The CDR3 length is 13 residues. CDR1 and CDR2 (germline): SGHTA, FQGNSA. The CDR3 nucleotides are TGTGCCAGCAGTCCAGCCCCGGGGGATGGCTACACCTTC. This sequence encodes CASSPAPGDGYTF.

The rearrangement uses TRBV30 and TRBJ2-7; D might be TRBD1 (5 bases). The germline V gene has CDR1 GTSNPN and CDR2 SVGIG (reference sequence). V lost 0 bases and J 4 bases, leaving 13 bases between the germline ends. The CDR3 sequence is 14 residues long. CDR3 protein: CAWSVGIKGYEQYF. In DNA form, the CDR3 reads TGTGCCTGGAGTGTAGGTATTAAGGGGTACGAGCAGTACTTC.

On this clonotype itself: This sequence may be a read error, since a much larger clone differs from it by one base. This sequence joins TRBV6-2 or TRBV6-3 and TRBJ1-2; D is undetermined. This CDR3 is 14 amino acids long. Germline values: CDR1 MNHEY, CDR2 SVGEGT. V was shortened by 6 bases and J by 4 bases, with 15 bases between the two germline ends. The CDR3 sequence: CASRFLDLFYGYTF. CDR3 nucleotides: TGTGCCAGCAGATTCCTAGATCTATTCTATGGCTACACCTTC.

This chain uses TRBV9 with TRBJ1-4; D is ambiguous. With 3 bases removed from V and 0 bases from J, the gap between germline ends came to 6 bases. Germline-derived CDR1 and CDR2 are SGDLS and YYNGEE. The length of the CDR3 is 14 residues. The CDR3 DNA follows: TGTGCCAGCAGCGGAATTCCAACTAATGAAAAACTGTTTTTT. Its protein is CASSGIPTNEKLFF.

There are many counts of this clonotype. The rearrangement uses TRBV6-2 or TRBV6-3 and TRBJ2-7; tentatively, D is TRBD2 (6 bases). The CDR3 is 12 amino acids. Looked up from germline, CDR1 is MNHEY and CDR2 is SVGEGT. With 4 bases removed from V and 5 bases from J, the gap between germline ends came to 9 bases. DNA of the CDR3: TGTGCCAGCAGTTGGGGAGGAGACGAGCAGTACTTC. Encoded protein: CASSWGGDEQYF.

This clonotype was observed many times. The rearrangement joins TRBV24-1 to TRBJ2-1, with D unresolved. V shed 0 bases and J shed 4 bases, with 0 bases lying between them. Germline-derived CDR1 and CDR2 are KGHDR and SFDVKD. The CDR3 is 12 residues long. The CDR3 sequence: CATSDLYNEQFF. As DNA, the CDR3 is TGTGCCACCAGTGATTTGTACAATGAGCAGTTCTTC.